What follows is one T cell receptor (beta chain) and its context. What it binds is not known. The data belong to a study of cytomegalovirus exposure and HLA in healthy donors. Overall study results and limits: Associated with cytomegalovirus, according to the listing, were around 170 TCR beta chains.

Separate from the 666-subject first cohort, the 120-subject validation cohort was the one that the donors belonged to. CDR3 size: 11 residues. CDR1 is MDHEN and CDR2 is SYDVKM in the germline V gene. The V end was cut by 6 bases, the J end by 5 bases, with 8 bases between. The table came from immunoSEQ multiplex PCR; TCRdb's copy has only in-frame clones and leaves some out. This table holds about 330,000 clones, around 86% found once. The V call is TRBV28, the J call TRBJ2-7; D gene uncertain. The sequenced material came from PBMCs. The source is a woman under 30 in good health and CMV-seronegative. The CDR3 DNA reads as TGTGCCAGCAGCGTAATCGACGAGCAGTACTTC. Residues: CASSVIDEQYF.